What follows are 27 T cell receptor beta chains derived from one specimen sequenced in a study of OX40 agonist ivuxolimab in advanced cancers. TCRdb's copy holds only in-frame clones and misses some; the assay was immunoSEQ multiplex PCR. Here the sample spans 55,000 to 70,000 clones, about 88% being singletons. Source: CD4+ or CD8+ T cells sorted from blood, taken in a trial of the OX40 agonist ivuxolimab. The source of these receptors is an adult with an advanced solid tumor such as melanoma, head and neck, liver or kidney cancer.

The rearrangement uses TRBV2 and TRBJ1-2; the match to TRBD1 covers 7 bases. Per the germline V gene, CDR1 is SNHLY and CDR2 is FYNNEI. The ends lost 3 bases at V and 12 bases at J; junction bases unmatched: 7. The CDR3 loop spans 12 amino acids. The CDR3 region is CASSDGTAEDTF. The CDR3 nucleotides are TGTGCCAGCAGTGACGGGACAGCGGAGGACACCTTC.

This sequence joins TRBV6-5 and TRBJ2-1; possibly TRBD1 or TRBD2 for D (5 bases each). The V gene lost 5 bases and the J gene lost 10 bases, with 21 bases spanning the gap. Germline CDR1 reads MNHEY; CDR2 reads SVGAGI. The CDR3 covers 15 residues. As DNA, the CDR3 is TGTGCCAGCAGTCCTGCTAACATTCGGGGCGGCGAGCAGTTCTTC. It codes for CASSPANIRGGEQFF.

This clone was recorded only once. This sequence joins TRBV5-1 and TRBJ2-3, with D tentatively TRBD1 (5 bases). The CDR3 totals 15 residues. Germline CDR1 SGHRS, CDR2 YFSETQ. The V gene lost 2 bases and the J gene lost 6 bases, with 16 bases spanning the gap. CDR3 amino acids: CASSLHQGLTDTQYF. DNA of the CDR3: TGCGCCAGCAGCTTACATCAGGGTCTTACTGATACGCAGTATTTT.

The CDR3 reads CASSFGLAGSDTQYF. For the CDR3, the DNA is TGTGCCAGCAGTTTTGGACTAGCGGGTTCCGATACGCAGTATTTT. The rearrangement uses TRBV27 and TRBJ2-3; 11 bases fit TRBD2. The ends lost 3 bases at V and 6 bases at J; junction bases unmatched: 5. Per the germline V gene, CDR1 is MNHEY and CDR2 is SMNVEV (reference sequence). The CDR3 covers 15 residues.

The chain has TRBV18 and TRBJ2-5; D gene unclear. Germline loops: CDR1 KGHSH, CDR2 LQKENI. Trimming pared 2 bases from V and 1 base from J, leaving 11 bases between. The CDR3 runs 15 residues. For the CDR3, the DNA is TGTGCCAGCTCACCAGTCGCAGGCGTCCAAGAGACCCAGTACTTC. Its protein product is CASSPVAGVQETQYF.

The chain has TRBV6-5 and TRBJ2-5; D not certain. The tail of the sequence fits TRBJ2-7 better, so the J call may be wrong. Germline values: CDR1 MNHEY, CDR2 SVGAGI. This CDR3 is 11 amino acids long. The CDR3 sequence is CASGYIYEQYF. CDR3 nucleotides: TGTGCCAGCGGCTACATCTACGAGCAGTACTTC.

V and J are TRBV9 and TRBJ2-2; perhaps TRBD2 as D (5 bases). Deletions cut 7 bases from V and 5 bases from J, with 12 bases between. This CDR3 has 13 amino acids. Germline V gene sequence: CDR1 SGDLS, CDR2 YYNGEE. Here the CDR3 reads CASLDGVTGELFF. The CDR3 DNA follows: TGTGCCAGCCTGGACGGGGTTACCGGGGAGCTGTTTTTT.

This chain links TRBV5-1 with TRBJ2-1; TRBD2 aligns across 12 bases. This CDR3 comprises 14 residues. V was pared by 6 bases and J by 8 bases, with 6 bases of the junction left unmatched. The germline CDR1 and CDR2 sequences are SGHRS and YFSETQ. The CDR3 DNA is TGCGCCAGCACGTCCCGACTAGCGGGGGATGAGCAGTTCTTC. Amino acids: CASTSRLAGDEQFF. The full variable domain, with the rest looked up from reference TRBV5-1 and TRBJ2-1, is KAGVTQTPRYLIKTRGQQVTLSCSPISGHRSVSWYQQTPGQGLQFLFEYFSETQRNKGNFPGRFSGRQFSNSRSEMNVSTLELGDSALYLCASTSRLAGDEQFFGPGTRLTVL.

The chain employs TRBV6-6 and TRBJ1-1; D gene ambiguous. Germline V gene lookup returns CDR1 MNHNY and CDR2 SVGAGI (reference sequence). V was clipped by 8 bases and J by 0 bases, with 10 bases between them. This CDR3 has 13 residues. Written as DNA, the CDR3 is TGTGCCAGCCTTAAGAAGGTGAACACTGAAGCTTTCTTT. It is translated as CASLKKVNTEAFF.

The DNA for the CDR3 is TGTGCCAGTAGTTACGGCGGAATCTACGAGCAGTACTTC. This translates into CASSYGGIYEQYF. The chain couples TRBV19 to TRBJ2-7; no firm D call. Per the germline V gene, CDR1 is LNHDA and CDR2 is SQIVND (reference sequence). V shed 5 bases and J shed 3 bases, with 11 bases lying between them. The CDR3 covers 13 residues.

The CDR3 here is CASAQQGRAQPQHF. The CDR3 nucleotides are TGTGCCAGCGCTCAACAGGGACGGGCCCAGCCCCAGCATTTT. The chain is built from TRBV6-5 and TRBJ1-5, with D perhaps matching TRBD1 (6 bases). Trimming took 8 bases from V and 7 from J, leaving 18 bases between them. Germline loops: CDR1 MNHEY, CDR2 SVGAGI. This CDR3 is 14 amino acids long.

This rearrangement joins TRBV7-6 to TRBJ2-3, with D tentatively TRBD2 (5 bases). Germline V gene lookup returns CDR1 SGHVS and CDR2 FNYEAQ. The ends were cut back, 1 base at V and 1 base at J, with 6 bases in the middle. The CDR3 sequence is 14 residues long. DNA of the CDR3: TGTGCCAGCAGCTTAGTCGGGGGCACAGATACGCAGTATTTT. Translation: CASSLVGGTDTQYF.

The rearrangement uses TRBV6-6 and TRBJ2-7; 7 nucleotides align to TRBD2. Trimming at V came to 10 bases and at J to 3 bases, leaving 6 bases not matched to a gene. This CDR3 comprises 12 residues. Germline values: CDR1 MNHNY, CDR2 SVGAGI (reference sequence). CDR3 DNA: TGTGCCACTGGGGAGGGCCTCTACGAGCAGTACTTC. Its translation: CATGEGLYEQYF.

J is TRBJ1-5 and V is TRBV28; weak D call: TRBD1 (6 bases). The CDR3 is made up of 14 amino acids. Trimming shortened V by 4 bases and J by 7 bases, and 14 bases separated the two germline ends. Germline V gene sequence: CDR1 MDHEN, CDR2 SYDVKM. CDR3 DNA sequence: TGTGCCAGCAGTTCCTTTCAGGGGTGGCAGCCCCAGCATTTT. This codes for CASSSFQGWQPQHF.

The chain carries TRBV9 and TRBJ2-3; the match to TRBD2 covers 13 bases. V lost 4 bases and J lost 6; bases outside the gene matches: 14. In germline, CDR1 is SGDLS, CDR2 YYNGEE. The CDR3 sequence is 18 residues long. The CDR3 region has the DNA TGTGCCAGCAGCTCGAGGACTAGCGGGAGAATTCAGTCGGATACGCAGTATTTT. Its translation: CASSSRTSGRIQSDTQYF.

This clone came up a few times. V and J are TRBV11-2 and TRBJ1-5; no definite D call. The CDR3 is 13 amino acids. The V gene lost 5 bases and the J gene lost 7 bases, with 12 bases spanning the gap. Germline V CDR1 and CDR2: SGHAT, FQNNGV. The CDR3 sequence: CASSTRQRQPQHF. The CDR3, as DNA: TGTGCCAGCAGCACCCGTCAGAGGCAGCCCCAGCATTTT.

CDR3 in amino acids: CASSPPPAAPTDTQYF. CDR3 bases: TGTGCCAGCAGCCCACCCCCGGCAGCCCCCACAGATACGCAGTATTTT. The chain has TRBV9 and TRBJ2-3, with D uncertain. V was clipped by 4 bases and J by 2 bases, with 17 bases between them. This CDR3 has 16 amino acids. Germline V lookup: CDR1 SGDLS, CDR2 YYNGEE.

The sample holds one count of this clone. The chain joins TRBV4-1 to TRBJ2-3; no definite D call. The germline V gene encodes CDR1 MGHRA and CDR2 YSYEKL. This CDR3 contains 16 residues. V was pared by 1 base and J by 0 bases, with 11 bases between. The CDR3 spells CASSQGVLGSTDTQYF. The CDR3 DNA follows: TGCGCCAGCAGCCAAGGGGTCTTAGGGAGCACAGATACGCAGTATTTT.

The chain has TRBV5-4 and TRBJ2-3; maybe TRBD2 (5 bases). The CDR3 spans 12 residues. V was pared by 4 bases and J by 4 bases, with 7 bases between. Germline V gene lookup returns CDR1 SGHNT and CDR2 YYREEE (reference sequence). Here the CDR3 reads CASSGLADTQYF. The CDR3 DNA reads TGTGCCAGCAGCGGACTCGCAGATACGCAGTATTTT. Looking up the rest from reference TRBV5-4 and TRBJ2-3 gives the full variable domain: ETGVTQSPTHLIKTRGQQVTLRCSSQSGHNTVSWYQQALGQGPQFIFQYYREEENGRGNFPPRFSGLQFPNYSSELNVNALELDDSALYLCASSGLADTQYFGPGTRLTVL.

The J gene is TRBJ2-2, the V gene TRBV19; 9 positions match TRBD2. Germline values: CDR1 LNHDA, CDR2 SQIVND (reference sequence). J was trimmed by 6 bases and V by 3 bases; bases with no gene match: 5. This CDR3 has 15 amino acids. This CDR3 reads CASSIGLAGPGELFF. Here the CDR3 DNA reads TGTGCCAGTAGTATTGGGCTAGCGGGACCCGGGGAGCTGTTTTTT.

The chain has TRBV29-1 and TRBJ2-1, with a possible D match to TRBD2 (5 bases). The V and J ends lost 5 bases and 9 bases respectively, with 17 bases between them. Germline V gene lookup returns CDR1 SQVTM and CDR2 ANQGSEA. The CDR3 totals 13 residues. The CDR3, as DNA: TGCAGCGTTCGGCGGGTACCCTCAGGTGAGCAGTTCTTC. It is translated as CSVRRVPSGEQFF.

V gene TRBV18 combines with J gene TRBJ1-3; the D is unclear. Between the trimmed V and J ends, which lost 2 bases and 2 bases, there was a span of 13 bases. The CDR3 runs to 16 residues. Per the germline V gene, CDR1 is KGHSH and CDR2 is LQKENI. The CDR3 loop reads CASSPSRATTGNTIYF. As DNA, the CDR3 is TGTGCCAGCTCACCAAGCCGGGCCACCACTGGAAACACCATATATTTT.

This sequence joins TRBV9 and TRBJ2-5, with TRBD2 matching 9 bases. CDR3 size: 14 residues. V was clipped by 3 bases and J by 4 bases; unmatched bases: 4. The germline V gene has CDR1 SGDLS and CDR2 YYNGEE. CDR3 bases: TGTGCCAGCAGCGCTAGCGGGACCGGAGAGACCCAGTACTTC. Its translation is CASSASGTGETQYF.

The chain carries TRBV10-3 and TRBJ2-1; D may correspond to TRBD1 or TRBD2 (5 bases each). The V gene lost 7 bases and the J gene lost 2 bases, with 9 bases spanning the gap. CDR1 is ENHRY, CDR2 SYGVKD, per germline. The CDR3 totals 13 residues. The CDR3 DNA reads TGTGCCATCAATCGGGACCCCTACAATGAGCAGTTCTTC. Translated, it gives CAINRDPYNEQFF.

This chain connects TRBV7-9 to TRBJ2-7; D is possibly TRBD1 (6 bases). Germline V gives CDR1 SEHNR, CDR2 FQNEAQ (reference sequence). The V end lost 5 bases, the J end lost 5 bases, and 19 bases lay between the germline ends. The CDR3 length is 15 residues. CDR3 sequence: CASSEGVREDDEQYF. The CDR3 region has the DNA TGTGCCAGCAGCGAGGGGGTCAGGGAAGACGACGAGCAGTACTTC. The full variable domain, rest sourced from reference TRBV7-9 and TRBJ2-7, is DTGVSQNPRHKITKRGQNVTFRCDPISEHNRLYWYRQTLGQGPEFLTYFQNEAQLEKSRLLSDRFSAERPKGSFSTLEIQRTEQGDSAMYLCASSEGVREDDEQYFGPGTRLTVT.

The chain couples TRBV15 to TRBJ1-5, with 8 bases matching TRBD1. The CDR3 is made up of 14 amino acids. Germline V gene data show CDR1 as LNHNV and CDR2 as YYDKDF (reference sequence). Losses at the gene ends were 6 bases for V and 4 bases for J; bases not matched to a gene: 5. CDR3 loop: CATSARTGNQPQHF. In DNA form, the CDR3 reads TGTGCCACCAGTGCCAGGACAGGGAATCAGCCCCAGCATTTT. Together with reference TRBV15 and TRBJ1-5, the CDR3 gives the full variable domain: DAMVIQNPRYQVTQFGKPVTLSCSQTLNHNVMYWYQQKSSQAPKLLFHYYDKDFNNEADTPDNFQSRRPNTSFCFLDIRSPGLGDTAMYLCATSARTGNQPQHFGDGTRLSIL.

The V and J genes are TRBV6-5 and TRBJ1-3, with 8 bases identical to TRBD1. V was clipped by 4 bases and J by 4 bases; unmatched bases: 3. This CDR3 has 14 amino acids. CDR1 and CDR2 from the germline V gene are MNHEY and SVGAGI. CDR3 sequence reads: CASSFQGAGNTIYF. CDR3 sequence (DNA): TGTGCCAGCAGTTTCCAGGGGGCCGGAAACACCATATATTTT.